This T cell receptor beta chain stems from a study of blood T cell repertoires in COVID-19. CDR1 WNHNN and CDR2 SYGVQD come from the germline V gene (reference sequence). Trimming took 2 bases from V and 6 from J, leaving 16 bases between them. The CDR3 is made up of 15 amino acids. The sample holds a few counts of this clone. Original processing methods: Reference gene primer amplification gave nucleated cell count estimates. Profiled with immunoSEQ multiplex PCR; TCRdb holds only in-frame clones, not every one. That table is the source of V, J and clone size, and D and trimming were worked out from the DNA. Found here are about 100,000 clones, around 66% of them singletons; the top ten hold about 5.9%.

Sequenced sample: peripheral blood. This TCR was recovered from a man older than 75 with acute or convalescent COVID-19. This chain uses TRBV10-1 with TRBJ1-1; the D gene is possibly TRBD1 (5 bases). CDR3 DNA: TGCGCCAGCAGTGAGGCACGGCCAGGGTTCGCTGAAGCTTTCTTT. Protein sequence: CASSEARPGFAEAFF.